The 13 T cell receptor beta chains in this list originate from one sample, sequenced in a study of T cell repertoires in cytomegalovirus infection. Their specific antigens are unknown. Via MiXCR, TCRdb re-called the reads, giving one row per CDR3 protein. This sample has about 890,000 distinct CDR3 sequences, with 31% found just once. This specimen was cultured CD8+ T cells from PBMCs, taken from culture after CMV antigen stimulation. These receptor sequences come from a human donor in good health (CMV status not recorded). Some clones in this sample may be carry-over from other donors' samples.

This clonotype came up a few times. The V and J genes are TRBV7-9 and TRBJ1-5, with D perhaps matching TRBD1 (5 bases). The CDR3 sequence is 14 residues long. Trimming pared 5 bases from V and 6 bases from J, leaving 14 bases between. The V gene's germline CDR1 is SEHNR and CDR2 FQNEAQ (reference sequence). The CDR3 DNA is TGTGCCAGCAGCGCGGCAGGGTTCGGTCAGCCCCAGCATTTT. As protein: CASSAAGFGQPQHF.

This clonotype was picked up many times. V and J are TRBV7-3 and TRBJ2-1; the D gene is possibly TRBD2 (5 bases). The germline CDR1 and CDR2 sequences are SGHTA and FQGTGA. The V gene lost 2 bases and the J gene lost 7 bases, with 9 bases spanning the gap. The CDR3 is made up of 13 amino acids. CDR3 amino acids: CASSLFPGNEQFF. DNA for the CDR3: TGTGCCAGCAGCTTATTCCCGGGGAATGAGCAGTTCTTC.

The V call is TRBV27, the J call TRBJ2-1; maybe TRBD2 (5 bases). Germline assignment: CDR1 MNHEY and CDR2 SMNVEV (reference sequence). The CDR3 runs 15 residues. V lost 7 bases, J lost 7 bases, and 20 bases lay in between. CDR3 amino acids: CASTPGGLYTNEQFF. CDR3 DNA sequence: TGTGCCAGCACCCCCGGCGGGTTGTACACTAATGAGCAGTTCTTC.

The DNA for the CDR3 is TGTGCCAGCAGCCCTTTCCGGCCCAGGGATGGGGAGACCCAGTACTTC. This gives the protein CASSPFRPRDGETQYF. The chain joins TRBV7-8 to TRBJ2-5; a possible D gene is TRBD1 (5 bases). CDR1 is SGHVS, CDR2 FQNEAQ, per germline. V was pared by 5 bases and J by 5 bases, with 21 bases between. The CDR3 has 16 residues.

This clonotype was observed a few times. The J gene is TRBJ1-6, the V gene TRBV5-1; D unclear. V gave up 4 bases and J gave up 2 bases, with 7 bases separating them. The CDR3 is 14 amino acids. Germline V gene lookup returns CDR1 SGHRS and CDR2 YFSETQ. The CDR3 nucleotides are TGCGCCAGCAGCCCCCCCGCCTATAATTCACCCCTCCACTTT. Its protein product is CASSPPAYNSPLHF.

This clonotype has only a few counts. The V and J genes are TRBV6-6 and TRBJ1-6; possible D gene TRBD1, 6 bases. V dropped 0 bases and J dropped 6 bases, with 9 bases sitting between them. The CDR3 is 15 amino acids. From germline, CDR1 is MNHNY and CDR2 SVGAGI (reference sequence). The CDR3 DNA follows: TGTGCCAGCAGTTACTCGGGGGGCGGTAATTCACCCCTCCACTTT. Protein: CASSYSGGGNSPLHF.

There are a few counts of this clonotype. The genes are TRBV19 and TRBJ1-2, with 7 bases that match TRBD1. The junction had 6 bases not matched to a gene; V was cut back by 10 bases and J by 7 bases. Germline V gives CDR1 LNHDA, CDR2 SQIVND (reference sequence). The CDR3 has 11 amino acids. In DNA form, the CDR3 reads TGTGCCACCCAGGGGGGAGGTGGCTACACCTTC. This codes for CATQGGGGYTF. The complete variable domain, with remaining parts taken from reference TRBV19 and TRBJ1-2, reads DGGITQSPKYLFRKEGQNVTLSCEQNLNHDAMYWYRQDPGQGLRLIYYSQIVNDFQKGDIAEGYSVSREKKESFPLTVTSAQKNPTAFYLCATQGGGGYTFGSGTRLTVV.

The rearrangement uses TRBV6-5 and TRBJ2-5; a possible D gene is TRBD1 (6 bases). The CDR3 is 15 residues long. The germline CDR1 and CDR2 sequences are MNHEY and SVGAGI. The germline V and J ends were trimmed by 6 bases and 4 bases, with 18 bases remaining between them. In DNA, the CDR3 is TGTGCCAGCAGCCTCAGGACAGACCGAAGAGAGACCCAGTACTTC. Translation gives CASSLRTDRRETQYF.

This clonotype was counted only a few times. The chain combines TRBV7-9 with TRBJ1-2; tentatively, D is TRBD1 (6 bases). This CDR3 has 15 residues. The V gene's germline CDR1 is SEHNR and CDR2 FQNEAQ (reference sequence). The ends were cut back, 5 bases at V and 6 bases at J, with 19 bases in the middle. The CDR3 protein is CASSAPVGGRDGYTF. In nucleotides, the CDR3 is TGTGCCAGCAGCGCCCCGGTCGGGGGCCGTGATGGCTACACCTTC.

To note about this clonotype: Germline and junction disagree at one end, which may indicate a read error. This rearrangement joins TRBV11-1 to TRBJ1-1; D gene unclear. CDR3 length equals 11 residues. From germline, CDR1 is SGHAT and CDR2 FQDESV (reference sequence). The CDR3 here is CASTLMDEAFF. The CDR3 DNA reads TGTGCCAGCACCTTAATGGATGAAGCTTTCTTT. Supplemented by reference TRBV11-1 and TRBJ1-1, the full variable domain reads EAEVAQSPRYKITEKSQAVAFWCDPISGHATLYWYRQILGQGPELLVQFQDESVVDDSQLPKDRFSAERLKGVDSTLKIQPAELGDSAMYLCASTLMDEAFFGQGTRLTVV.

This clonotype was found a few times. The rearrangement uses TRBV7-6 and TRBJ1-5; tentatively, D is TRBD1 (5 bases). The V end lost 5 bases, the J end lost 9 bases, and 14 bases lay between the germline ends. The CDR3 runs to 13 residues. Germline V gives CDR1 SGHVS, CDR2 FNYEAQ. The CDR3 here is CASSRDGQGPQHF. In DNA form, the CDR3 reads TGTGCCAGCAGCCGAGACGGGCAGGGGCCCCAGCATTTT.

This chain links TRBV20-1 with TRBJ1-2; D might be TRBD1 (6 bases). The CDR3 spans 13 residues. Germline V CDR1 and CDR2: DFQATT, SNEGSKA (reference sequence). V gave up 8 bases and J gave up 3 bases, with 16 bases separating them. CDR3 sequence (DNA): TGCAGTAACCAACAGGGTTTAGACTATGGCTACACCTTC. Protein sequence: CSNQQGLDYGYTF.

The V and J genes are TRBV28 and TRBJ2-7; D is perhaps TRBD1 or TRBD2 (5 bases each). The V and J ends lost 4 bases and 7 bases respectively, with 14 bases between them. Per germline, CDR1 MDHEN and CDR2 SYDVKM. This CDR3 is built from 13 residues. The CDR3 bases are TGTGCCAGCAGTTCACTGGGACGTGGGGAGCAGTACTTC. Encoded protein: CASSSLGRGEQYF.